These T cell receptor beta chains were read from a single sample in a study of beta chain features in type 1 diabetes. Only in-frame clones appear in the TCRdb table, and some are missing; sequencing was by immunoSEQ multiplex PCR. This sample has about 660,000 clones, with around 15% found just once. The specimen was naive CD4+ T cells from blood. These TCRs come from a man aged 18-30 years with type 1 diabetes. Both conserved end residues are part of each CDR3. A D gene is named only where the DNA matches it firmly. Not all rows give a size; the values are once, few, many and, for expanded clones, a class.

D gene	clone size	V gene	J gene	CDR3 protein	CDR3 DNA
TRBD2	few	TRBV2	TRBJ2-3	CASRASGGDTQYF	TGTGCCAGCAGAGCTAGCGGGGGAGATACGCAGTATTTT
NA	NA	TRBV30	TRBJ2-3	CAWGPFTDTQYF	TGTGCCTGGGGCCCTTTCACAGATACGCAGTATTTT
NA	few	TRBV28	TRBJ1-3	CASSLGRDTIYF	TGTGCCAGCAGCCTTGGACGGGACACCATATATTTT
NA	few	TRBV10-3	TRBJ2-5	CAISESRGRQETQYF	TGTGCCATCAGTGAGTCTCGGGGGAGGCAAGAGACCCAGTACTTC
TRBD2	NA	TRBV18	TRBJ2-7	CASSRDISGRYEQYF	TGTGCCAGCTCACGGGATATCAGCGGGAGATACGAGCAGTACTTC
NA	few	TRBV10-2	TRBJ2-1	CASSDLSLDNEQFF	TGCGCCAGCAGTGATTTGTCCTTAGACAATGAGCAGTTCTTC
NA	NA	TRBV11-3	TRBJ2-7	CASSLGPDRRFEQYF	TGTGCCAGCAGCTTAGGCCCAGACAGGAGATTCGAGCAGTACTTC
TRBD1	NA	TRBV28	TRBJ1-1	CASSETGVAFF	TGTGCCAGCAGTGAAACAGGGGTTGCTTTCTTT
NA	few	TRBV7-9	TRBJ1-1	CASSLARGNEAEAFF	TGTGCCAGCAGCTTAGCGCGGGGAAATGAAGCTGAAGCTTTCTTT
TRBD1	NA	TRBV10-3	TRBJ2-7	CAIRPGTARPTGSGVNYEQYF	TGTGCCATCAGGCCCGGGACAGCCCGCCCGACAGGGTCCGGCGTCAACTACGAGCAGTACTTC
NA	NA	TRBV30	TRBJ2-7	CAWGVGRGAYEQYF	TGTGCCTGGGGGGTTGGTCGGGGCGCGTACGAGCAGTACTTC
NA	NA	TRBV7-9	TRBJ2-7	CASSPLTGRAYEQYF	TGTGCCAGCAGCCCCCTGACGGGCAGGGCCTACGAGCAGTACTTC
NA	NA	TRBV27	TRBJ2-5	CASSGPGETQYF	TGTGCCAGCAGTGGACCCGGGGAGACCCAGTACTTC
TRBD2	few	TRBV15	TRBJ2-7	CATSRTSGVYEQYF	TGTGCCACCAGCCGGACTAGCGGAGTGTACGAGCAGTACTTC
TRBD1	NA	TRBV5-1	TRBJ2-1	CASSGQGPYNEQFF	TGCGCCAGCAGCGGACAGGGCCCCTACAATGAGCAGTTCTTC
NA	few	TRBV18	TRBJ2-7	CASSTRGGYEQYF	TGTGCCAGCTCAACGCGAGGGGGTTACGAGCAGTACTTC
TRBD2	few	TRBV5-1	TRBJ2-3	CASRGLAGTDTQYF	TGCGCCTCCCGGGGCCTAGCGGGGACAGATACGCAGTATTTT
NA	NA	TRBV7-2	TRBJ2-7	CASSEAGTNSYEQYF	TGTGCCAGCAGCGAGGCCGGGACAAACTCCTACGAGCAGTACTTC
TRBD2	few	TRBV5-1	TRBJ2-3	CASIASGGADTQYF	TGCGCCAGCATCGCTAGCGGGGGGGCAGATACGCAGTATTTT
NA	NA	TRBV5-6	TRBJ2-3	CASSDLARKAGTDTQYF	TGTGCCAGCAGCGACCTGGCTCGAAAGGCGGGCACAGATACGCAGTATTTT
TRBD1	few	TRBV28	TRBJ2-5	CASSWGPTGMETQYF	TGTGCCAGCAGTTGGGGGCCGACAGGGATGGAGACCCAGTACTTC
NA	few	TRBV10-3	TRBJ2-4	CAISESISGLSKNIQYF	TGTGCCATCAGTGAGTCGATTTCGGGACTGTCCAAAAACATTCAGTACTTC
TRBD1	few	TRBV18	TRBJ2-5	CASSPPWTGKETQYF	TGTGCCAGCTCACCACCGTGGACAGGGAAAGAGACCCAGTACTTC
NA	NA	TRBV30	TRBJ2-3	CASNPPPGDTQYF	TGTGCCTCCAACCCGCCTCCGGGGGATACGCAGTATTTT
NA	few	TRBV7-9	TRBJ2-4	CASSSSDSLAKNIQYF	TGTGCCAGCAGCTCCTCGGACTCACTAGCCAAAAACATTCAGTACTTC
TRBD2	NA	TRBV4-1	TRBJ2-7	CASSQDPRTSGIYEQYF	TGCGCCAGCAGCCAAGACCCGAGGACTAGCGGGATCTACGAGCAGTACTTC
TRBD1	NA	TRBV4-3	TRBJ1-3	CASSQERQGSGNTIYF	TGCGCCAGCAGCCAAGAACGACAGGGCTCTGGAAACACCATATATTTT
TRBD2	NA	TRBV4-1	TRBJ2-1	CASTKGVASGINEQFF	TGCGCCAGCACCAAAGGAGTGGCTAGCGGTATTAATGAGCAGTTCTTC
NA	few	TRBV9	TRBJ2-5	CASSVRLTEQETQYF	TGTGCCAGCAGCGTACGTTTGACAGAACAAGAGACCCAGTACTTC
NA	NA	TRBV30	TRBJ2-1	CAWSRLDPTNEQFF	TGTGCCTGGAGTCGATTAGATCCCACCAATGAGCAGTTCTTC
NA	few	TRBV7-3	TRBJ2-1	CASSTRATRGNEQFF	TGTGCCAGCAGCACCAGGGCCACTCGGGGGAATGAGCAGTTCTTC
NA	NA	TRBV27	TRBJ1-2	CASSLGGSYGYTF	TGTGCCAGCAGTTTGGGGGGCAGCTATGGCTACACCTTC
NA	few	TRBV30	TRBJ2-7	CAWSAWYYEQYF	TGTGCCTGGAGTGCCTGGTACTACGAGCAGTACTTC
NA	NA	TRBV6-6	TRBJ2-3	CASSSSTDTQYF	TGTGCCAGCAGTTCTAGCACAGATACGCAGTATTTT
TRBD1	few	TRBV13	TRBJ1-2	CASSLAQGASGYTF	TGTGCCAGCAGCTTAGCACAGGGGGCAAGTGGCTACACCTTC
NA	NA	TRBV4-2	TRBJ2-3	CASSQDKAPDTQYF	TGTGCCAGCAGCCAAGATAAGGCGCCAGATACGCAGTATTTT
NA	few	TRBV2	TRBJ1-2	CARELERGIYGYTF	TGTGCCAGGGAGTTGGAAAGGGGGATCTATGGCTACACCTTC
NA	few	TRBV7-6	TRBJ1-5	CASSSSSTRAQPQHF	TGTGCCAGCAGCAGTTCGTCTACCCGCGCTCAGCCCCAGCATTTT
TRBD2	few	TRBV7-2	TRBJ2-7	CASSSRTSGSTPSYEQYF	TGTGCCAGCAGCTCGAGGACTAGCGGGAGTACCCCCTCCTACGAGCAGTACTTC
NA	few	TRBV6-5	TRBJ2-7	CASSPSGQASYEQYF	TGTGCCAGCAGTCCCTCCGGGCAGGCGAGCTACGAGCAGTACTTC
TRBD1	few	TRBV5-6	TRBJ2-1	CASSGSRTGNWNEQFF	TGTGCCAGCAGCGGATCCCGGACAGGGAATTGGAATGAGCAGTTCTTC
NA	NA	TRBV30	TRBJ1-2	CAWSPGGGYTF	TGTGCCTGGAGCCCCGGGGGAGGCTACACCTTC
NA	few	TRBV7-2	TRBJ1-4	CASSPTGLIREKLFF	TGTGCCAGCAGCCCGACAGGTCTGATAAGGGAAAAACTGTTTTTT
NA	NA	TRBV28	TRBJ2-6	CASSFPPGANVLTF	TGTGCCAGCAGTTTTCCCCCTGGGGCCAACGTCCTGACTTTC
NA	few	TRBV7-2	TRBJ2-2	CASSLYLRGTGELFF	TGTGCCAGCAGCCTTTACCTCAGGGGTACCGGGGAGCTGTTTTTT
TRBD1	few	TRBV6-5	TRBJ1-4	CASNNRGPNEKLFF	TGTGCCAGCAACAACAGGGGGCCGAATGAAAAACTGTTTTTT
TRBD2	NA	TRBV5-1	TRBJ2-1	CASSSRTSGGNEQFF	TGCGCCAGCAGCTCCCGGACTAGCGGGGGCAATGAGCAGTTCTTC
NA	few	TRBV13	TRBJ1-2	CASSSNRDGHGYTF	TGTGCCAGCAGCTCTAACCGGGACGGACATGGCTACACCTTC
NA	NA	TRBV6-1	TRBJ2-5	CASSEGSRSRETQYF	TGTGCCAGCAGTGAAGGATCGAGAAGCCGGGAGACCCAGTACTTC
NA	NA	TRBV11-1	TRBJ2-2	CASSVHRDGGELFF	TGTGCCAGCAGCGTCCACAGAGACGGCGGGGAGCTGTTTTTT
NA	NA	TRBV7-2	TRBJ1-6	CASSPQGGYNSPLHF	TGTGCCAGCAGCCCCCAGGGTGGTTATAATTCACCCCTCCACTTT
NA	NA	TRBV9	TRBJ2-2	CASSPGKNGELFF	TGTGCCAGCAGCCCAGGGAAGAACGGGGAGCTGTTTTTT
NA	NA	TRBV5-6	TRBJ2-7	CASSFPDGSYEQYF	TGTGCCAGCAGCTTCCCGGACGGCTCCTACGAGCAGTACTTC
TRBD1	NA	TRBV10-3	TRBJ1-1	CAISSPGTGFSEAFF	TGTGCCATCAGTTCTCCCGGGACAGGGTTTTCGGAAGCTTTCTTT
NA	few	TRBV2	TRBJ1-2	CASVWGYGSYGYTF	TGTGCCAGCGTATGGGGTTACGGGAGTTATGGCTACACCTTC